Shown below are 14 T cell receptor beta chains from a single sample sequenced in a study of T cells after yellow fever vaccination. In TCRdb, the 5' RACE reads were re-called with MiXCR into one record per CDR3 protein. This sample yields some 150,000 distinct CDR3 sequences, of which roughly 6.7% are seen a single time; 0.55% to 0.7% belongs to the top ten. Sequences were derived from CD4+ T cells sorted from PBMCs, sampled 10 days after the yellow fever booster vaccination. The receptors were gathered from a man under 40 who received the YFV17D yellow fever vaccine.

This clonotype was found many times. The rearrangement uses TRBV6-5 and TRBJ1-6; D not certain. Germline V gives CDR1 MNHEY, CDR2 SVGAGI. Trimming took 3 bases from V and 8 from J, leaving 8 bases between them. This CDR3 spans 13 amino acids. The CDR3: CASSYLEDSPLHF. Here the CDR3 DNA reads TGTGCCAGCAGTTATCTTGAGGATTCACCCCTCCACTTT.

Many counts were recorded for this clonotype. The chain employs TRBV20-1 and TRBJ2-1; TRBD1 or TRBD2 may be the D gene (5 bases each). V was shortened by 3 bases and J by 9 bases, with 15 bases between the two germline ends. The CDR3 consists of 13 residues. Germline V CDR1 and CDR2: DFQATT, SNEGSKA (reference sequence). For the CDR3, the DNA is TGCAGTGCTAGCCCGACGAGGGGTACTGAGCAGTTCTTC. This codes for CSASPTRGTEQFF.

In its sample, this clonotype was seen many times. J is TRBJ2-7 and V is TRBV5-1, with D possibly called TRBD1 or TRBD2 (6 bases each). The length of the CDR3 is 16 residues. The germline CDR1 and CDR2 sequences are SGHRS and YFSETQ. V was trimmed by 3 bases and J by 1 base, leaving 17 bases between them. CDR3 nucleotide sequence: TGCGCCAGCAGCTCCGGGGGAGACAGGAGTTCCTACGAGCAGTACTTC. Its protein is CASSSGGDRSSYEQYF. Supplemented by reference TRBV5-1 and TRBJ2-7, the full variable domain reads KAGVTQTPRYLIKTRGQQVTLSCSPISGHRSVSWYQQTPGQGLQFLFEYFSETQRNKGNFPGRFSGRQFSNSRSEMNVSTLELGDSALYLCASSSGGDRSSYEQYFGPGTRLTVT.

This clonotype was counted between two and nine times. The CDR3 region has the DNA TGCGCCAGCAGCATCGGGACTGGATACAATGAGCAGTTCTTC. Protein product: CASSIGTGYNEQFF. This chain connects TRBV5-1 to TRBJ2-1; perhaps TRBD2 as D (6 bases). Germline CDR1 reads SGHRS; CDR2 reads YFSETQ. The CDR3 has 14 residues. V was pared by 4 bases and J by 4 bases, with 12 bases between. Supplemented by reference TRBV5-1 and TRBJ2-1, the full variable domain reads KAGVTQTPRYLIKTRGQQVTLSCSPISGHRSVSWYQQTPGQGLQFLFEYFSETQRNKGNFPGRFSGRQFSNSRSEMNVSTLELGDSALYLCASSIGTGYNEQFFGPGTRLTVL.

This chain uses TRBV10-2 with TRBJ2-5; tentatively, D is TRBD2 (5 bases). In germline, CDR1 is WSHSY, CDR2 SAAADI. The CDR3 covers 11 residues. Trimming left V 8 bases short and J 9 bases short, with 13 bases between. The CDR3 DNA follows: TGCGCCAGCTCTTCGTCCGGGGCCCAGTACTTC. This encodes CASSSSGAQYF.

CDR3 sequence (DNA): TGTGCCAGCAGCCCCCCCGAGGACACCGGGGAGCTGTTTTTT. Its protein is CASSPPEDTGELFF. The chain combines TRBV9 with TRBJ2-2, with D unclear. This CDR3 is 14 amino acids long. V was shortened by 4 bases and J by 3 bases, with 10 bases between the two germline ends. Germline V gene lookup returns CDR1 SGDLS and CDR2 YYNGEE.

This clonotype was observed at least ten times. V is TRBV5-1 and J is TRBJ2-1; 10 bases fit TRBD2. The CDR3 length is 15 residues. V trimming: 0 bases; J trimming: 10 bases; junction bases outside the gene matches: 7. CDR1 SGHRS and CDR2 YFSETQ come from the germline V gene. In DNA, the CDR3 is TGCGCCAGCAGCTTGGTCGGGCAACTAGCGGGAGAGCAGTTCTTC. Protein: CASSLVGQLAGEQFF.

This clonotype was detected a few times. This chain connects TRBV7-9 to TRBJ1-5; 9 positions agree with TRBD1. The CDR3 length is 16 residues. The trim removed 0 bases at V and 7 bases at J, leaving 7 bases unmatched. Germline V lookup: CDR1 SEHNR, CDR2 FQNEAQ (reference sequence). The CDR3 region is CASSLASTGGSQPQHF. CDR3 in DNA: TGTGCCAGCAGCTTAGCGTCAACAGGGGGCTCACAGCCCCAGCATTTT.

This clonotype was observed many times. CDR3 sequence reads: CASSLGVSREVRSEKLFF. The CDR3 DNA sequence: TGTGCCAGCAGCCTCGGCGTTTCGAGGGAGGTCCGCTCTGAAAAACTGTTTTTT. The V gene is TRBV6-1, the J gene TRBJ1-4, with D uncertain. CDR1 is MNHNS and CDR2 is SASEGT in the germline V gene. The CDR3 totals 18 residues. V was shortened by 6 bases and J by 7 bases, with 27 bases between the two germline ends.

Many counts were recorded for this clonotype. The J gene is TRBJ2-1, the V gene TRBV12-5; weak D call: TRBD2 (6 bases). The ends were cut back, 7 bases at V and 1 base at J, with 14 bases in the middle. Germline V gene data show CDR1 as LGHNT and CDR2 as FRNRAP. CDR3 size: 15 residues. CDR3 residues: CASALGDFSYNEQFF. The CDR3 DNA follows: TGTGCTAGTGCCCTCGGGGACTTTTCCTACAATGAGCAGTTCTTC.

Regarding this clonotype: This may stem from a read error, because a much larger clone lies one nucleotide away. The chain recombines TRBV9 with TRBJ2-7; the D gene is possibly TRBD1 (6 bases). CDR3 length equals 13 residues. V was shortened by 3 bases and J by 3 bases, with 10 bases between the two germline ends. Germline CDR1 is SGDLS and CDR2 is YYNGEE. The CDR3 DNA is TGTGCCAGCAGCGGAGGGGGAGACTACGAGCAGTACTTC. Translated: CASSGGGDYEQYF.

This clonotype was picked up many times. The gene calls are TRBV30 and TRBJ2-5; no clear D gene. V was shortened by 4 bases and J by 5 bases, with 14 bases between the two germline ends. Germline loops: CDR1 GTSNPN, CDR2 SVGIG (reference sequence). The CDR3 runs 13 residues. This CDR3 is CAWTPPVSETQYF. CDR3 coding DNA: TGTGCCTGGACCCCCCCAGTTTCGGAGACCCAGTACTTC.

This clonotype was observed many times. The J gene is TRBJ2-1, the V gene TRBV18; D might be TRBD1 (5 bases). The CDR3 is 15 amino acids. V gave up 3 bases and J gave up 3 bases, with 12 bases separating them. The germline CDR1 and CDR2 sequences are KGHSH and LQKENI. The CDR3 sequence: CASSPQGLGYNEQFF. The CDR3 DNA sequence: TGTGCCAGCTCACCTCAGGGTTTGGGCTACAATGAGCAGTTCTTC.

This clonotype was seen only a few times. A much larger clone differs from this one at a single base, so this may be a read error. The chain combines TRBV7-2 with TRBJ2-3; no clear D gene. V lost 4 bases and J 6 bases, leaving 14 bases between the germline ends. The CDR3 is 14 residues long. Germline V gives CDR1 SGHTA, CDR2 FQGNSA. CDR3 nucleotide sequence: TGTGCCAGCAGCTCTGGAGAAAGCAGTGATACGCAGTATTTT. Its protein is CASSSGESSDTQYF.